Sequencing of this TCR beta chain was carried out in a study of T cells in Graves' hyperthyroidism and ophthalmopathy. The CDR3 contains 17 residues. V gave up 2 bases and J gave up 2 bases, with 16 bases separating them. Germline CDR1 and CDR2: MNHEY and SVGAGI. Disease duration was under 3 months in the ophthalmopathy patients, who also had a Clinical Activity Score of at least 3 and a NOSPECS grade of at least 4. Regarding the study as a whole: Onset of ophthalmopathy came a median approximately 6.5 months after the model predicted it.

This clonotype has more than one count but fewer than ten. Antigen specificity is unknown. It was RNA transcripts that yielded the amplified TCR beta CDR3 regions. In the first-round RT-PCR of the TCR CDR3, the HTBI primer set was used. MiXCR was run by TCRdb on the multiplex PCR reads, yielding one entry per CDR3 protein. This table has hundreds of thousands of distinct CDR3 sequences, 14% to 15% appearing once. The TCR comes from a woman aged 40 to 49 with Graves' ophthalmopathy. The chain employs TRBV6-5 and TRBJ2-4, with a weak D call TRBD2 (6 bases). The sequencing input was blood. The CDR3 protein is CASSYGFGSGTKNIQYF. CDR3 in DNA: TGTGCCAGCAGTTACGGATTCGGGAGTGGGACCAAAAACATTCAGTACTTC.